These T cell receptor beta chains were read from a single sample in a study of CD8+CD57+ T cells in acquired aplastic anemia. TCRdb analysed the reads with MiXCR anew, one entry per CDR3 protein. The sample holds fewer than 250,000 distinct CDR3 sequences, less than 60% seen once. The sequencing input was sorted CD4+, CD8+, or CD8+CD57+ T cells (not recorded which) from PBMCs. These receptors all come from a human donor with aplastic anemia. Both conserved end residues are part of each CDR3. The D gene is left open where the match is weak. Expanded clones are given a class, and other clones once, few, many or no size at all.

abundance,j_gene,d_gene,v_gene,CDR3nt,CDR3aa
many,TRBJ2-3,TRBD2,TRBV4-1,TGCGCCAGCAGCCAAGATCTAAGCGGGGGGTGGGCAGATACGCAGTATTTT,CASSQDLSGGWADTQYF
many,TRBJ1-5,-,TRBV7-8,TGTGCCAGCAGCTTACAAGTTTCGGGGAATCAGCCCCAGCATTTT,CASSLQVSGNQPQHF
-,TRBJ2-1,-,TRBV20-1,TGCAGTGCTAGTGGGCACTATGAGCAGTTCTTC,CSASGHYEQFF
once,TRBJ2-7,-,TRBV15,TGTGCCACCAGCAGAGATCCGGGGAGCTCCTACGAGCAGTACTTC,CATSRDPGSSYEQYF
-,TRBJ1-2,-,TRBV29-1,TGCAGCGTTCGCCCGACGACGAACTATGGCTACACCTTC,CSVRPTTNYGYTF
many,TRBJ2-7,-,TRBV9,TGTGCCAGCAGCCCGGGAGCCGGCTACGAGCAGTACTTC,CASSPGAGYEQYF
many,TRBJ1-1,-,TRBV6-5,TGTGCCAGTAAGCCAGGGAGACGGAACACTGAAGCTTTCTTT,CASKPGRRNTEAFF
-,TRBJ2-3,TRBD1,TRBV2,TGTGCCAGCAACGGACAGGGTGTAACAGATACGCAGTATTTT,CASNGQGVTDTQYF
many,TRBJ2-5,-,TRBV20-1,TGCAGTGCTAGCGAGACCCTCGGAGAGACCCAGTACTTC,CSASETLGETQYF
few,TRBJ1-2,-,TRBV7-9,TGTGCCAGCAGCTTAGATAGTGGGTGGGCTTTACGGTACACCTTC,CASSLDSGWALRYTF
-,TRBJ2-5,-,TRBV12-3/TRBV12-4,TGTGCCAGCAGTTTGACGGAAACTCAAGAGACCCAGTACTTC,CASSLTETQETQYF
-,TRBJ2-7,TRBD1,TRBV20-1,TGCAGTGCTAGAGTTGGGAAGGACAGGGGGTACGAGCAGTACTTC,CSARVGKDRGYEQYF
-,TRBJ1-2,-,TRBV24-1,TGTGCCACCAGTGATTACAGCTATGGCTACACCTTC,CATSDYSYGYTF
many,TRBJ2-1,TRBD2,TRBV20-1,TGCAGTGCTAGGGGGACTAGCGACAATGAGCAGTTCTTC,CSARGTSDNEQFF
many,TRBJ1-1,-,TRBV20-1,TGCGGTGCTAGCGGGAGGGTTAACACTGAAGCTTTCTTT,CGASGRVNTEAFF
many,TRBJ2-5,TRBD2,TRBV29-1,TGCAGCGTTGTGCGGGGGGCTCAAGAGACCCAGTACTTC,CSVVRGAQETQYF
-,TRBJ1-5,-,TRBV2,TGTGCCAGCAGTGGAGGGGGGTATGGTCAGCCCCAGCATTTT,CASSGGGYGQPQHF